Listed below are T cell receptor beta chains from one sample, sequenced in a study of cytomegalovirus exposure and HLA in healthy donors. The data were produced by immunoSEQ multiplex PCR, yet TCRdb's version contains in-frame clones alone and is incomplete. The sample includes 150,000 to 200,000 clones, roughly four fifths of them seen just once. The specimen was PBMCs. Source of these receptors: a man in his forties in good health and CMV-seronegative. The CDR3 runs from the conserved cysteine through the conserved F or W. A D gene is named only where the DNA matches it firmly. Where a row states a size, it is once, few, many or the class of an expanded clone; other rows omit it.

D,J,size,V,DNA,CDR3
TRBD2,TRBJ2-3,few,TRBV11-1,TGTGCCAGCTCCGGGGGGGCCAGCACAGATACGCAGTATTTT,CASSGGASTDTQYF
-,TRBJ2-3,-,TRBV21-1,TGTGCCAGCAGAAAAGCCGCGACTCACGGGGCGCAGTATTTT,CASRKAATHGAQYF
-,TRBJ1-1,-,TRBV10-3,TGTGCCATAGCCGGTCTTAAGAACACTGAAGCTTTCTTT,CAIAGLKNTEAFF
-,TRBJ1-3,-,TRBV5-5,TGTGCCAGCATCTCTACTTGGGGGGGCGGACACATCCCTGGAAACACCATATATTTT,CASISTWGGGHIPGNTIYF
TRBD1,TRBJ1-5,-,TRBV4-3,TGCGCCAGCAGCCAACTGCCAGGGGGGAGCAATCAGCCCCAGCATTTT,CASSQLPGGSNQPQHF
TRBD2,TRBJ2-5,-,TRBV7-6,TGTGCCAGCAGCGGACCTGGGACTAGCGGGATGGTGACCCAGTACTTC,CASSGPGTSGMVTQYF
TRBD1,TRBJ2-7,-,TRBV9,TGTGCCAGCAGCGTAGAGGGGACAGGGTCCTACGAGCAGTACTTC,CASSVEGTGSYEQYF
-,TRBJ1-1,-,TRBV2,TGTGCCAGCAGGGACAGTCTGAACACTGAAGCTTTCTTT,CASRDSLNTEAFF
TRBD1,TRBJ2-1,-,TRBV6-1,TGTGCCAGCATGGAGACAGGGACGGGGGAGCAGTTCTTC,CASMETGTGEQFF
TRBD1,TRBJ2-1,few,TRBV19,TGTGCCAGTAGTAGAACTCCGGGACAGGGAGGCAGCGGCTCCTACAATGAGCAGTTCTTC,CASSRTPGQGGSGSYNEQFF
-,TRBJ2-2,-,TRBV19,TGTGCCAGTAGTATCCGAGCGAACGGGGAGCTGTTTTTT,CASSIRANGELFF
-,TRBJ1-5,-,TRBV30,TGTGCCTGGTCTCCCTATCAGCCCCAGCATTTT,CAWSPYQPQHF
TRBD2,TRBJ2-7,-,TRBV27,TGTGCCAGCAGTTTATCGATAGCGGGAGTGAACGAGCAGTACTTC,CASSLSIAGVNEQYF
TRBD2,TRBJ2-5,-,TRBV30,TGTGCCTGGAGTACCCTAGCGGGAGAGACCCAGTACTTC,CAWSTLAGETQYF
-,TRBJ2-2,-,TRBV27,TGTGCCAGCAGTTTCAGTTCCGGGGAGCTGTTTTTT,CASSFSSGELFF
TRBD1,TRBJ1-1,few,TRBV25-1,TGTGCCAGCGCAGACAGGGGAGTTGAAGCTTTCTTT,CASADRGVEAFF
TRBD1,TRBJ1-5,-,TRBV19,TGTGCCAGTAGTAGGGACAGTTATCAGCCCCAGCATTTT,CASSRDSYQPQHF
-,TRBJ1-4,once,TRBV5-1,TGCGCCAGCACACCACGCGGGGGCTCTAATGAAAAACTGTTTTTT,CASTPRGGSNEKLFF
-,TRBJ2-3,-,TRBV29-1,TGCAGCGTTGAAAGGAGGGGGCGGGACACAGATACGCAGTATTTT,CSVERRGRDTDTQYF
-,TRBJ1-1,-,TRBV21-1,TGTGCCAGCAGCAAACAGAGGGAGAAGCCGAACACTGAAGCTTTCTTT,CASSKQREKPNTEAFF
-,TRBJ2-1,-,TRBV5-1,TGCGCCAGCAGCTTGGATACGGGGGAGCAGTTCTTC,CASSLDTGEQFF
-,TRBJ2-6,-,TRBV2,TGTGCCAGCAGTGGAACAGCGGTCCCGACTTTC,CASSGTAVPTF
TRBD1,TRBJ1-1,-,TRBV29-1,TGCAGCGTTCCGAAGGACAGGCCGAACACTGAAGCTTTCTTT,CSVPKDRPNTEAFF
TRBD1,TRBJ2-1,-,TRBV4-1,TGCGCCAGCAGCTTCCGGGACAGGGGATACAATGAGCAGTTCTTC,CASSFRDRGYNEQFF
-,TRBJ2-1,-,TRBV21-1,TGTGCCAGCAGCATTTGCCCGGGACAGGGGGGAATGAGTCGCGGGACATATGAGCAGTTCTTC,CASSICPGQGGMSRGTYEQFF
-,TRBJ1-2,once,TRBV28,TGTGCCAGCAGTTCGTATAGCTATGGCTACACCTTC,CASSSYSYGYTF
-,TRBJ1-1,-,TRBV14,TGTGCCAGCAGCGCGGGACTGAACACTGAAGCTTTCTTT,CASSAGLNTEAFF
-,TRBJ2-3,-,TRBV5-1,TGCGCCAGCAGCTGGGGGCTGACCACAGATACGCAGTATTTT,CASSWGLTTDTQYF
-,TRBJ1-5,-,TRBV5-1,TGCGCCAGCAGCTTGGGAGGGAGCAATCAGCCCCAGCATTTT,CASSLGGSNQPQHF
-,TRBJ2-7,once,TRBV7-9,TGTGCCAGCGAAAGAGGAGACGTCCCCTACGAGCAGTACTTC,CASERGDVPYEQYF
-,TRBJ1-5,-,TRBV9,TGTGCCAGCAGCGTAGGCGGGGGAGGGGGCAATCAGCCCCAGCATTTT,CASSVGGGGGNQPQHF
TRBD1,TRBJ2-7,-,TRBV28,TGTGCCAGCATGTGGGGGACAGCCGTCGCCTACGAGCAGTACTTC,CASMWGTAVAYEQYF
-,TRBJ1-1,-,TRBV5-1,TGCGCCAGCAGTTCTCCAGGGCCCTTGAACACTGAAGCTTTCTTT,CASSSPGPLNTEAFF
-,TRBJ2-5,-,TRBV19,TGTGCCAGTAGTCCCCTCGGGCAAGAGACCCAGTACTTC,CASSPLGQETQYF
TRBD2,TRBJ2-5,-,TRBV7-9,TGTGCCAGCAGCCCCGGGGGGGGAGGGCCACAAGAGACCCAGTACTTC,CASSPGGGGPQETQYF
-,TRBJ2-6,-,TRBV21-1,TGTGCCAGCAGCCAGGGACAGGGAAAACTCCCTGGGGCCAACGTCCTGACTTTC,CASSQGQGKLPGANVLTF
TRBD1,TRBJ1-5,few,TRBV6-1,TGTGCCAGCAGTGATCGGGTACAGGGGAGACAGCCCCAGCATTTT,CASSDRVQGRQPQHF
TRBD1,TRBJ2-1,-,TRBV6-4,TGTGCCAGCAGTCAAGCGACAGGGTTATGGGGTGAGCAGTTCTTC,CASSQATGLWGEQFF
TRBD1,TRBJ1-2,-,TRBV5-4,TGTGCCAGCAGCTTGGGGGGACAGGGGGTTCATGGCTACACCTTC,CASSLGGQGVHGYTF
-,TRBJ2-7,-,TRBV6-6,TGTGCCAGCAGTCCAGGGGTGCACGAGCAGTACTTC,CASSPGVHEQYF
TRBD2,TRBJ2-2,-,TRBV30,TGTGCCTGGAGTGTACTAAGACTAGCGGGGCAAAACACCGGGGAGCTGTTTTTT,CAWSVLRLAGQNTGELFF
-,TRBJ2-7,-,TRBV19,TGTGCCAGTAGTAGGGTCGGGGGATCCTACGAGCAGTACTTC,CASSRVGGSYEQYF
TRBD1,TRBJ1-4,-,TRBV30,TGTGCCTGGAGGCAGACAGGGGGCAAGAGTGAAAAACTGTTTTTT,CAWRQTGGKSEKLFF
-,TRBJ1-1,-,TRBV12-2,TGTGCAAGTCGCTGCCACTTGGCTTTCTTT,CASRCHLAFF
-,TRBJ1-4,-,TRBV5-6,TGTGCCAGCAGCTTACGAGTTATAGCAACTAATGAAAAACTGTTTTTT,CASSLRVIATNEKLFF
-,TRBJ1-4,few,TRBV7-8,TGTGCCAGCAGCGTTACGATCGGGGTTAATGAAAAACTGTTTTTT,CASSVTIGVNEKLFF
TRBD1,TRBJ2-7,-,TRBV27,TGTGCCAGCTTCGACGGGACAGGGGAGGGCGAGCAGTACTTC,CASFDGTGEGEQYF
-,TRBJ1-5,-,TRBV5-1,TGCGCCAGCAGCTCAGGGGTCGGTGGGCAGCCCCAGCATTTT,CASSSGVGGQPQHF
-,TRBJ2-6,few,TRBV6-1,TGTGCCAGCAGTGACAGGGGTCAGGTCTCTGGGGCCAACGGCCTGACTTTC,CASSDRGQVSGANGLTF
TRBD1,TRBJ1-5,once,TRBV25-1,TGTGCCAGCAGTGCCCAGACAGGGGGCTATCAGCCCCAGCATTTT,CASSAQTGGYQPQHF
TRBD2,TRBJ2-1,-,TRBV29-1,TGCAGCGTCCTGGGGGGGGAGGGCGTCGTTGGCAATGAGCAGTTCTTC,CSVLGGEGVVGNEQFF
-,TRBJ2-1,-,TRBV27,TGTGCCAGCGTAAATCAGGGGCCGGGACGGGATGAGCAGTTCTTC,CASVNQGPGRDEQFF
TRBD2,TRBJ2-2,-,TRBV7-2,TGTGCCAGCAGCTCCGTCAACAGCGGGAGGGCCTCCGGGGAGCTGTTTTTT,CASSSVNSGRASGELFF
-,TRBJ1-3,few,TRBV18,TGTGCCAGCTCACGGGCCCCCGAAAACACCATATATTTT,CASSRAPENTIYF